This T cell receptor (beta chain) was captured by sequencing in a study of shared clonotypes between healthy human individuals. Across the whole study: CD4 naive and memory got three plates each, CD8 naive two, CD8 memory one.

Trimming removed 6 bases from V and 0 bases from J, with 9 bases in between. Germline assignment: CDR1 MNHNS and CDR2 SASEGT. The CDR3 runs 13 residues. Every immunoSEQ plate was one replicate of a subset's evenly spread DNA. In the original workflow: From ImmunoSEQ came sequences covering only the junction and carrying no quality scores, so filtering differed. Sequencing used immunoSEQ multiplex PCR; TCRdb keeps in-frame clones, though not all of them. The V and J calls and clone size are taken from that table; D and trimming were inferred from the DNA. There are 2 million to 2.5 million clones in the sample; almost 96% occur only once, and less than 0.15% lies in the top ten. Comment on this clone: The identical CDR3 is also encoded by other nucleotide sequences in the sample.

The sequenced sample consisted of naive CD4+ T cells sorted from blood. This sample's subset: CD45RA+ positively selected. The chain joins TRBV6-1 to TRBJ2-7; D remains ambiguous. This clonotype originated in a man aged 18-30 years in good health. The CDR3 sequence: CASSSQGSYEQYF. CDR3 DNA sequence: TGTGCCAGCAGCTCACAAGGCTCCTACGAGCAGTACTTC.